A single sample is the source of the 22 T cell receptor beta chains below, sequenced in a study of beta chain features in type 1 diabetes. Regarding the study as a whole: TCRB CDR3 length was moderately but significantly reduced in all four CD4+ subsets of Type 1 diabetes patients.

Of the isolated RNA, all was reverse transcribed, and so the sequenced material was expressed TCRB transcripts. The protocol was immunoSEQ multiplex PCR, while the TCRdb copy is restricted to in-frame clones and leaves out a portion. The top ten clones hold more than 0.1% of a sample with approximately 600,000 clones, around 11% of them seen once. The antigens these receptors bind are not known. The sample comprised naive CD4+ T cells from blood. Receptors originate from a man between 25 and 39 years old with type 1 diabetes.

This CDR3 reads CASSQSGAEQYF. CDR3 nucleotides: TGTGCCAGCAGCCAATCCGGGGCCGAGCAGTACTTC. The V gene is TRBV16, the J gene TRBJ2-5; D may correspond to TRBD1 or TRBD2 (5 bases each). The DNA end favors TRBJ2-7, so the J call may be wrong. Per germline, CDR1 KGHSY and CDR2 FQNENV. The CDR3 spans 12 residues.

This clone showed up many times. This rearrangement joins TRBV13 to TRBJ2-4; the D is unclear. The CDR3 is 12 amino acids. Trimming stripped 4 bases from V and 8 bases from J, with 9 bases between. Per the germline V gene, CDR1 is PRHDT and CDR2 is FYEKMQ (reference sequence). As DNA, the CDR3 is TGTGCCAGCAGCTCCAGTTTAGACATTCAGTACTTC. As protein: CASSSSLDIQYF.

V usage is TRBV7-9 and J usage is TRBJ1-4; D possibly corresponds to TRBD1 (5 bases). The V end was cut by 4 bases, the J end by 0 bases, with 15 bases between. The CDR3 contains 17 residues. Per the germline V gene, CDR1 is SEHNR and CDR2 is FQNEAQ (reference sequence). The CDR3 DNA is TGTGCCAGCAGCTCCCCCCGGGGGGACCCAACTAATGAAAAACTGTTTTTT. As protein: CASSSPRGDPTNEKLFF.

This clone has only a few counts. The chain is built from TRBV10-3 and TRBJ2-3; unclear D gene. Trimming left V 4 bases short and J 6 bases short, with 11 bases between. In germline, CDR1 is ENHRY, CDR2 SYGVKD. The CDR3 sequence is 13 residues long. CDR3 in amino acids: CAISVQLRDTQYF. The CDR3 DNA sequence: TGTGCCATCAGTGTCCAATTGCGTGATACGCAGTATTTT.

For this clone: A read error may explain this, as a much larger clone is one base away. The rearrangement uses TRBV6-4 and TRBJ1-6, with a tentative D call TRBD1 (5 bases). V lost 2 bases, J lost 6 bases, and 5 bases lay in between. The germline V gene has CDR1 MRHNA and CDR2 SNTAGT. This CDR3 has 13 residues. The CDR3 bases are TGTGCCAGCAGTGACAGGGGTAATTCACCCCTCCACTTT. This encodes CASSDRGNSPLHF.

This clone was observed a few times. The V call is TRBV28, the J call TRBJ2-7; a possible D gene is TRBD1 (5 bases). The CDR3 is 15 residues long. CDR1 is MDHEN, CDR2 SYDVKM, per germline. Trimming left V 4 bases short and J 5 bases short, with 18 bases between. The CDR3 DNA reads as TGTGCCAGCAGTTCTCCAGGGCGACGGGTCGACGAGCAGTACTTC. It encodes CASSSPGRRVDEQYF.

This clone was found a few times. J is TRBJ1-6 and V is TRBV6-5; possibly TRBD1 for D (6 bases). The CDR3 sequence is 14 residues long. Between the trimmed V and J ends, which lost 5 bases and 10 bases, there was a span of 15 bases. Germline assignment: CDR1 MNHEY and CDR2 SVGAGI. In DNA, the CDR3 is TGTGCCAGCAGTCCCAGCAGGGGAAGATCACCCCTCCACTTT. It yields the protein CASSPSRGRSPLHF.

The sample holds a few counts of this clone. The chain uses TRBV9 and TRBJ2-7, with 7 bases matching TRBD1. There are 15 residues in the CDR3. Germline V gene sequence: CDR1 SGDLS, CDR2 YYNGEE. The V and J ends lost 4 bases and 2 bases, in that order; junction bases with no gene match: 9. Written as DNA, the CDR3 is TGTGCCAGCAGCCGAGGACAGGCCGCCACCTACGAGCAGTACTTC. Residues: CASSRGQAATYEQYF.

This clone was counted between two and nine times. This rearrangement joins TRBV7-9 to TRBJ2-5; 10 bases are shared with TRBD1. Germline V gene lookup returns CDR1 SEHNR and CDR2 FQNEAQ (reference sequence). The V gene end was trimmed by 3 bases and the J gene end by 4 bases; junction bases not matched to a gene: 8. This CDR3 contains 16 residues. For the CDR3, the DNA is TGTGCCAGCAGCTTTCCCGGGACAGGGGACGTAGAGACCCAGTACTTC. Amino acids: CASSFPGTGDVETQYF.

The V and J genes are TRBV7-2 and TRBJ2-5; TRBD2 matches at 7 bases. CDR3 length: 16 amino acids. The V gene end was trimmed by 0 bases and the J gene end by 3 bases; junction bases not matched to a gene: 7. Germline V gene data show CDR1 as SGHTA and CDR2 as FQGNSA. The CDR3 reads CASSLAQAGPKETQYF. The CDR3 DNA sequence: TGTGCCAGCAGCTTAGCCCAAGCGGGGCCTAAAGAGACCCAGTACTTC.

The rearrangement links TRBV12-5 to TRBJ2-2; D is unresolved. The CDR3 loop spans 13 amino acids. Germline assignment: CDR1 LGHNT and CDR2 FRNRAP. Trimming pared 5 bases from V and 4 bases from J, leaving 8 bases between. The CDR3 region has the DNA TGTGCTAGTGGTGCCGAGTTCACCGGGGAGCTGTTTTTT. It translates to CASGAEFTGELFF.

The V call is TRBV12-5, the J call TRBJ2-1; 8 bases match TRBD1. This CDR3 contains 13 residues. The germline CDR1 and CDR2 sequences are LGHNT and FRNRAP. The ends lost 6 bases at V and 9 bases at J; junction bases unmatched: 7. The CDR3 is CASGPRTGSEQFF. The CDR3 bases are TGTGCTAGTGGACCCAGGACAGGGAGTGAGCAGTTCTTC.

The V call is TRBV15, the J call TRBJ1-2, with 8 bases matching TRBD1. This CDR3 has 18 residues. Germline trimming cut 1 base from V and 4 bases from J; bases unmatched to any gene: 14. Germline loops: CDR1 LNHNV, CDR2 YYDKDF (reference sequence). The CDR3 loop is CATSRAGQGHRSFYGYTF. The DNA for the CDR3 is TGTGCCACCAGCAGAGCCGGACAGGGTCATCGTTCTTTCTATGGCTACACCTTC.

This clone has only a few counts. The rearrangement joins TRBV7-6 to TRBJ1-4; D uncertain. In germline, CDR1 is SGHVS, CDR2 FNYEAQ. The CDR3 runs to 15 residues. Trimming removed 5 bases at V and 0 bases at J, with 10 bases between. Written as DNA, the CDR3 is TGTGCCAGCAGCCTCTGGGCGACAACTAATGAAAAACTGTTTTTT. Translating it yields CASSLWATTNEKLFF.

The rearrangement uses TRBV6-6 and TRBJ2-7, with 7 nucleotides matching TRBD1. CDR3 length equals 13 residues. V trimming: 7 bases; J trimming: 1 base; junction bases outside the gene matches: 4. Germline lookup yields CDR1 MNHNY and CDR2 SVGAGI (reference sequence). CDR3 protein: CASNPTGSYEQYF. The CDR3 DNA is TGTGCCAGCAACCCGACAGGGTCCTACGAGCAGTACTTC.

This chain joins TRBV11-3 and TRBJ2-7; D uncertain. V lost 4 bases, J lost 7 bases, and 8 bases lay in between. The CDR3 covers 11 residues. Germline CDR1 SGHNT, CDR2 YENEEA. In DNA form, the CDR3 reads TGTGCCAGCAGCTCCCCGTTAGAGCAGTACTTC. Its protein is CASSSPLEQYF.

This clone has more than one count but fewer than ten. The chain links TRBV21-1 to TRBJ2-2; the D call of TRBD2 is as the table states it, not checked on the DNA. TRBV21-1 is flagged as a pseudogene. The CDR3 extends over 13 amino acids. The CDR3 loop is CASSSQLVGELFF. The DNA for the CDR3 is TGTGCCAGCAGCAGCCAACTAGTCGGGGAGCTGTTTTTT.

This clone was picked up a small number of times. The rearrangement links TRBV6-6 to TRBJ2-2; a possible D gene is TRBD1 (5 bases). Germline CDR1 is MNHNY and CDR2 is SVGAGI (reference sequence). Between the trimmed V and J ends, which lost 0 bases and 7 bases, there was a span of 15 bases. This CDR3 has 16 residues. CDR3 DNA: TGTGCCAGCAGTTACTCGGGTGGCCTCCAGGGCGGGGAGCTGTTTTTT. Translated, it gives CASSYSGGLQGGELFF.

This rearrangement joins TRBV18 to TRBJ1-5, with 8 bases fitting TRBD1. The CDR3 runs 15 residues. CDR1 and CDR2 (germline): KGHSH, LQKENI. With 3 bases clipped from V and 1 base from J, the junction kept 2 bases outside the gene matches. The CDR3 is CASSPRGPSNQPQHF. DNA for the CDR3: TGTGCCAGCTCACCCAGGGGGCCGAGCAATCAGCCCCAGCATTTT.

The chain links TRBV4-2 to TRBJ1-2, with D possibly TRBD1 on 5 matching bases. CDR3 length: 15 amino acids. Germline V gene data show CDR1 as LGHNA and CDR2 as YNFKEQ. V was clipped by 0 bases and J by 5 bases, with 13 bases between them. DNA of the CDR3: TGTGCCAGCAGCCAAGATCCCAGGGAGGGGTATGGCTACACCTTC. It specifies CASSQDPREGYGYTF.

V usage is TRBV4-3 and J usage is TRBJ1-2; the match to TRBD1 covers 8 bases. Germline CDR1 reads LGHNA; CDR2 reads YSLEER. The CDR3 is 15 amino acids. With 3 bases clipped from V and 3 bases from J, the junction kept 6 bases outside the gene matches. Here the CDR3 reads CASSQDRAGDYGYTF. In nucleotides, the CDR3 is TGCGCCAGCAGCCAGGACAGGGCGGGGGACTATGGCTACACCTTC.

The chain employs TRBV18 and TRBJ1-5; 8 bases agree with TRBD1. Losses at the gene ends were 3 bases for V and 5 bases for J; bases not matched to a gene: 6. The germline CDR1 and CDR2 sequences are KGHSH and LQKENI. The CDR3 sequence is 15 residues long. The CDR3 nucleotides are TGTGCCAGCTCACCTGGGACAGGCTCCGATCAGCCCCAGCATTTT. Amino acid sequence: CASSPGTGSDQPQHF.